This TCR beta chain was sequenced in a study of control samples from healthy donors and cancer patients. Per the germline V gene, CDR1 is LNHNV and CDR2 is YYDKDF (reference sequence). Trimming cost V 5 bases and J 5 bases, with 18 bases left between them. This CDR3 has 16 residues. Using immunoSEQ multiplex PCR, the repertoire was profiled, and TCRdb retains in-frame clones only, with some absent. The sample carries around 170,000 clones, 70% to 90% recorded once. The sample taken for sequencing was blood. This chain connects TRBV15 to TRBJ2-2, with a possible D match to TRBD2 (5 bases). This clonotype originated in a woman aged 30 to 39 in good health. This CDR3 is CATSPGSMAGTGELFF. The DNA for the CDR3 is TGTGCCACCAGCCCGGGATCGATGGCTGGGACCGGGGAGCTGTTTTTT.